Listed below are T cell receptor beta chains from one sample, sequenced in a study of siplizumab effects on memory and regulatory T cells. Here immunoSEQ multiplex PCR was the method, and the copy in TCRdb shows in-frame clones only, minus some. This table holds 110,000 or so clones, approximately 90% found once. The sample taken for sequencing was Tregs sorted from blood. These receptor sequences come from a human donor in good health. The CDR3 runs from the conserved cysteine through the conserved F or W. A D gene is named only where the DNA matches it firmly. Expanded clones get a size class; other rows say once, few or many, or leave the size out.

TRBV25-1	-	-	TRBJ2-7	TGTGCCAGCAGAGCTCAGGGTGGCGAGCAGTACTTC	CASRAQGGEQYF
TRBV5-1	-	-	TRBJ2-2	TGCGCCAGCAGCATGGACGGACACTTCACCGGGGAGCTGTTTTTT	CASSMDGHFTGELFF
TRBV19	once	TRBD1	TRBJ2-3	TGTGCCAGTAGTTTTCGACAGGGGGCAGATACGCAGTATTTT	CASSFRQGADTQYF
TRBV5-1	-	TRBD1	TRBJ2-7	TGCGCCAGCAGCCCGGACAGGACCCCCTACGAGCAGTACTTC	CASSPDRTPYEQYF
TRBV4-1	few	-	TRBJ1-2	TGCGCCAGCAGCCAAGATGGAAGGACAATCTATGGCTACACCTTC	CASSQDGRTIYGYTF
TRBV4-2	once	TRBD2	TRBJ2-1	TGTGCCAGCAGCCGTACCGGGACTAGCGAGGGCAATGAGCAGTTCTTC	CASSRTGTSEGNEQFF
TRBV7-8	-	TRBD2	TRBJ2-2	TGTGCCAGCAGCTTCACCGGGACTAGCGGCGGGGAGCTGTTTTTT	CASSFTGTSGGELFF
TRBV5-1	once	TRBD2	TRBJ2-1	TGCGCCAGCCGCCAAAGCGGGAACTCCTACAATGAGCAGTTCTTC	CASRQSGNSYNEQFF
TRBV19	-	-	TRBJ2-5	TGTGCCAGTAGTACAAGGGAGACCCAGTACTTC	CASSTRETQYF
TRBV7-2	-	-	TRBJ1-5	TGTGCCAGCAGCTTAGAGGCGGGGGATGGCCAGCCCCAGCATTTT	CASSLEAGDGQPQHF
TRBV6-6	-	TRBD1	TRBJ1-2	TGTGCCAGCATTCGACAGGGGGCAGGCTATGGCTACACCTTC	CASIRQGAGYGYTF
TRBV15	-	-	TRBJ1-4	TGTGCCACCCAGGGGACTAATGAAAAACTGTTTTTT	CATQGTNEKLFF
TRBV7-3	-	-	TRBJ2-1	TGTGCCAGCAGCTTAGGTGGGGAATGGTACAATGAGCAGTTCTTC	CASSLGGEWYNEQFF
TRBV6-6	-	TRBD2	TRBJ2-7	TGTGCCAGCAGGGTCCCGGGACTAGCGGCCTTAAACTTC	CASRVPGLAALNF
TRBV19	once	-	TRBJ1-1	TGTGCCAGTAGTATAGAACCGGGGACCTTAAGAGCTTTCTTT	CASSIEPGTLRAFF
TRBV11-2	-	TRBD1	TRBJ2-3	TGTGCCAGCAGCTCGGGACAGGGAGCCGATACGCAGTATTTT	CASSSGQGADTQYF
TRBV7-6	-	-	TRBJ2-5	TGTGCCAGCAGCAATACTTGGACCCAGTACTTC	CASSNTWTQYF
TRBV21-1	-	-	TRBJ1-1	TGTGCCAGCAGCCCTAAATTGACAGGGATGAACACTGAAGCTTTCTTT	CASSPKLTGMNTEAFF
TRBV11-1	-	-	TRBJ2-7	TGTGCCAGCACATCTAAACTCCGGGACGACTCCTACGAGCAGTACTTC	CASTSKLRDDSYEQYF
TRBV6-1	once	-	TRBJ1-1	TGTGCCAGCAGGTGGCCCACTGAAGCTTTCTTT	CASRWPTEAFF
TRBV27	-	-	TRBJ2-5	TGTGCCAGCAGTCCCACGCAAGAGACGGCCCAGTACTTC	CASSPTQETAQYF
TRBV10-3	-	-	TRBJ2-2	TGTGCCATCAGAGGGACTGCCTTATCTGACACCGGGGAGCTGTTTTTT	CAIRGTALSDTGELFF